Below, 24 T cell receptor beta chains from the same sample are listed, as sequenced in a study of shared clonotypes between healthy human individuals. Here immunoSEQ multiplex PCR was the method, and the copy in TCRdb shows in-frame clones only, minus some. The repertoire has some 2.1 million clones, about 95% of them found once; the top ten carry 0.1% to 0.15%. Sequenced: naive CD4+ T cells sorted from blood. Sample subset: CD45RA+ positively selected. Receptors were obtained from a man in his late teens or twenties in good health.

The chain combines TRBV13 with TRBJ2-2; D might be TRBD1 or TRBD2, each matching 5 bases. Germline lookup yields CDR1 PRHDT and CDR2 FYEKMQ (reference sequence). The CDR3 has 16 amino acids. V lost 2 bases to trimming and J lost 2 bases, with 12 bases between them. CDR3 DNA sequence: TGTGCCAGCAGCTTATATCGGGGCTCAAACACCGGGGAGCTGTTTTTT. It codes for CASSLYRGSNTGELFF.

J is TRBJ1-2 and V is TRBV6-6, with D hard to call. V dropped 4 bases and J dropped 8 bases, with 20 bases sitting between them. This CDR3 region has 15 residues. Germline CDR1 and CDR2: MNHNY and SVGAGI (reference sequence). The CDR3 loop reads CASSFSGLLREGYTF. The DNA of the CDR3 is TGTGCCAGCAGTTTCTCGGGCCTTTTACGGGAGGGCTACACCTTC.

The chain recombines TRBV4-1 with TRBJ2-2; TRBD2 matches at 12 bases. Trimming took 6 bases from V and 6 from J; bases not matched to a gene: 8. CDR1 and CDR2 (germline): MGHRA, YSYEKL. The CDR3 sequence is 16 residues long. The CDR3 sequence: CASRTSGRGKAGELFF. CDR3 sequence (DNA): TGCGCCAGCAGGACTAGCGGGAGAGGGAAGGCCGGGGAGCTGTTTTTT.

This chain uses TRBV7-9 with TRBJ2-7, with TRBD2 matching over 16 bases. The ends lost 8 bases at V and 4 bases at J; junction bases unmatched: 5. Germline V lookup: CDR1 SEHNR, CDR2 FQNEAQ (reference sequence). The CDR3 has 15 amino acids. The chain's CDR3 is CASRRGLAGGYEQYF. The DNA for the CDR3 is TGTGCCAGCCGTCGGGGACTAGCGGGAGGGTACGAGCAGTACTTC.

The rearrangement links TRBV4-2 to TRBJ2-1; TRBD2 matches at 9 bases. Looked up from germline, CDR1 is LGHNA and CDR2 is YNFKEQ. This CDR3 spans 15 amino acids. The J segment lost 6 bases and the V segment lost 4 bases, leaving 7 bases of the junction unmatched. The CDR3 loop is CASSLERGATNEQFF. The CDR3 DNA follows: TGTGCCAGCAGCCTCGAGCGGGGGGCTACCAATGAGCAGTTCTTC.

This chain connects TRBV30 to TRBJ1-2, with 7 positions matching TRBD1. The length of the CDR3 is 17 residues. Germline CDR1 and CDR2: GTSNPN and SVGIG (reference sequence). Germline trimming cut 7 bases from V and 4 bases from J; bases unmatched to any gene: 21. CDR3 loop: CAFLFGGQPISSYGYTF. The CDR3 nucleotides read TGTGCCTTTCTTTTTGGGGGACAGCCGATTTCATCCTATGGCTACACCTTC.

Comments on this clone: In the same sample, other DNA sequences code for this CDR3. The J gene is TRBJ2-7, the V gene TRBV19; possibly TRBD1 or TRBD2 for D (5 bases each). Germline CDR1 is LNHDA and CDR2 is SQIVND (reference sequence). The V and J ends lost 5 bases and 3 bases respectively, with 11 bases between them. This CDR3 is built from 13 residues. In nucleotides, the CDR3 is TGTGCCAGTAGTCCGGGGACGGTCTACGAGCAGTACTTC. It is translated as CASSPGTVYEQYF. Full variable domain (missing parts from reference TRBV19 and TRBJ2-7): DGGITQSPKYLFRKEGQNVTLSCEQNLNHDAMYWYRQDPGQGLRLIYYSQIVNDFQKGDIAEGYSVSREKKESFPLTVTSAQKNPTAFYLCASSPGTVYEQYFGPGTRLTVT.

The J gene is TRBJ1-4, the V gene TRBV18; 9 positions agree with TRBD1. Germline V gene lookup returns CDR1 KGHSH and CDR2 LQKENI. The V segment lost 6 bases and the J segment 8 bases; nucleotides outside the gene matches: 7. CDR3 size: 14 residues. The CDR3 protein is CASSLTGGNEKLFF. The CDR3 nucleotides are TGTGCCAGCTCGCTGACAGGGGGGAACGAAAAACTGTTTTTT.

The rearrangement links TRBV6-6 to TRBJ2-4; D is unclear. The CDR3 loop spans 15 amino acids. V lost 0 bases and J lost 1, with 7 bases in between. Looked up from germline, CDR1 is MNHNY and CDR2 is SVGAGI (reference sequence). CDR3: CASSYSTPAKNIQYF. As DNA, the CDR3 is TGTGCCAGCAGTTACTCGACCCCGGCCAAAAACATTCAGTACTTC.

The rearrangement joins TRBV5-1 to TRBJ1-5, with 8 nucleotides matching TRBD1. The CDR3 consists of 14 residues. V shed 0 bases and J 7 bases; nucleotides not matched to a gene: 3. CDR1 SGHRS and CDR2 YFSETQ come from the germline V gene. The CDR3 region is CASSLETGEQPQHF. CDR3 coding DNA: TGCGCCAGCAGCTTGGAGACAGGGGAGCAGCCCCAGCATTTT. Complete variable domain (other parts from reference TRBV5-1 and TRBJ1-5): KAGVTQTPRYLIKTRGQQVTLSCSPISGHRSVSWYQQTPGQGLQFLFEYFSETQRNKGNFPGRFSGRQFSNSRSEMNVSTLELGDSALYLCASSLETGEQPQHFGDGTRLSIL.

V usage is TRBV6-5 and J usage is TRBJ2-5; TRBD1 matches 7 bases. Near its end, the DNA agrees better with TRBJ2-7, so the J call may be wrong. The CDR3 sequence is 14 residues long. Germline assignment: CDR1 MNHEY and CDR2 SVGAGI. CDR3 nucleotide sequence: TGTGCCAGCAGTGCTTGGGACAGACCCTACGAGCAGTACTTC. Translating gives CASSAWDRPYEQYF.

The chain has TRBV5-4 and TRBJ1-3; the D gene is possibly TRBD1 (6 bases). Germline V lookup: CDR1 SGHNT, CDR2 YYREEE (reference sequence). The CDR3 covers 17 residues. The V end lost 0 bases, the J end lost 3 bases, and 16 bases lay between the germline ends. CDR3 protein: CASSLVTGSGVGNTIYF. The CDR3 DNA follows: TGTGCCAGCAGCTTGGTGACAGGTTCGGGGGTTGGAAACACCATATATTTT.

The chain carries TRBV10-1 and TRBJ1-2; D gene uncertain. This CDR3 region has 11 residues. Germline V gives CDR1 WNHNN, CDR2 SYGVQD (reference sequence). V lost 3 bases to trimming and J lost 6 bases, with 5 bases between them. CDR3 residues: CASSDLNGYTF. CDR3 DNA: TGCGCCAGCAGTGACCTGAATGGCTACACCTTC.

Comments on this clone: At the DNA level, this CDR3 is encoded by other sequences in the same sample as well. The chain combines TRBV5-1 with TRBJ2-7; D remains ambiguous. V was clipped by 0 bases and J by 2 bases, with 9 bases between them. The CDR3 extends over 14 amino acids. Germline lookup yields CDR1 SGHRS and CDR2 YFSETQ. The CDR3 DNA reads TGCGCCAGCAGCTTGGGCGTCGTGGCCTACGAGCAGTACTTC. Its protein product is CASSLGVVAYEQYF.

The chain joins TRBV28 to TRBJ2-7; 12 bases match TRBD1. The CDR3 length is 16 residues. In germline, CDR1 is MDHEN, CDR2 SYDVKM. V shed 4 bases, J shed 6 bases, and the junction held 10 bases outside the gene matches. The CDR3 protein is CASSSGGGDRGREQYF. Here the CDR3 DNA reads TGTGCCAGCAGTTCAGGCGGAGGGGACAGGGGGCGCGAGCAGTACTTC.

The chain joins TRBV6-5 to TRBJ1-2; 7 bases are shared with TRBD1. Germline lookup yields CDR1 MNHEY and CDR2 SVGAGI. After removal of 8 bases from V and 8 bases from J, the junction contained 11 bases not matched to a gene. CDR3 length: 13 amino acids. Written as DNA, the CDR3 is TGTGCCAGCGCGATGAGACAGGGAGTCGGCTACACCTTC. It codes for CASAMRQGVGYTF.

The chain couples TRBV18 to TRBJ2-1; 10 nucleotides agree with TRBD1. Germline trimming cut 5 bases from V and 8 bases from J; bases unmatched to any gene: 9. This CDR3 is 15 amino acids long. Per germline, CDR1 KGHSH and CDR2 LQKENI. CDR3 nucleotides: TGTGCCAGCTCATACCGGACAGGGGGGGTGGATGAGCAGTTCTTC. Amino acids: CASSYRTGGVDEQFF.

The chain employs TRBV14 and TRBJ1-4, with 11 bases matching TRBD1. Germline CDR1 reads SGHDN; CDR2 reads FVKESK. With 0 bases clipped from V and 3 bases from J, the junction kept 6 bases outside the gene matches. This CDR3 contains 18 residues. In nucleotides, the CDR3 is TGTGCCAGCAGCCAAGAAGGACAGGGGGCGTCGGCTAATGAAAAACTGTTTTTT. This codes for CASSQEGQGASANEKLFF.

V is TRBV5-1 and J is TRBJ2-5; 7 nucleotides align to TRBD1. The CDR3 has 16 amino acids. Trimming at V came to 3 bases and at J to 1 base, leaving 9 bases not matched to a gene. CDR1 is SGHRS and CDR2 is YFSETQ in the germline V gene. CDR3 nucleotides: TGCGCCAGCAGCTCGACCACCCGGGACAGCCAAGAGACCCAGTACTTC. This sequence encodes CASSSTTRDSQETQYF.

The V and J genes are TRBV7-9 and TRBJ1-1, with 8 nucleotides matching TRBD1. The trim removed 5 bases at V and 0 bases at J, leaving 2 bases unmatched. Germline V gene lookup returns CDR1 SEHNR and CDR2 FQNEAQ (reference sequence). The length of the CDR3 is 14 residues. The CDR3 DNA is TGTGCCAGCAGCCCAGGGGGCATGAACACTGAAGCTTTCTTT. This sequence encodes CASSPGGMNTEAFF.

Remarks on this clone: This CDR3 is also generated by other DNA sequences in the sample. The chain joins TRBV11-2 to TRBJ2-7; D may match TRBD1 or TRBD2 (5 bases each). Looked up from germline, CDR1 is SGHAT and CDR2 is FQNNGV. V lost 3 bases and J 0 bases, leaving 9 bases between the germline ends. CDR3 size: 14 residues. CDR3 bases: TGTGCCAGCAGCTTGGGGGTTTCCTCCTACGAGCAGTACTTC. Amino acids: CASSLGVSSYEQYF.

V gene TRBV10-3 combines with J gene TRBJ2-3; D is undetermined. This CDR3 comprises 12 residues. Germline V gene data show CDR1 as ENHRY and CDR2 as SYGVKD. V was shortened by 0 bases and J by 11 bases, with 9 bases between the two germline ends. The CDR3 DNA reads TGTGCCATCAGTGAGTCGTTGGGGTTGCAGTATTTT. The encoded protein is CAISESLGLQYF.

This chain connects TRBV6-1 to TRBJ2-1; TRBD2 matches at 10 bases. The V segment lost 6 bases and the J segment 6 bases; nucleotides outside the gene matches: 8. CDR1 and CDR2 from the germline V gene are MNHNS and SASEGT. This CDR3 has 15 amino acids. The CDR3 loop reads CASSVKGTSANEQFF. CDR3 bases: TGTGCCAGCAGCGTCAAGGGGACTAGCGCCAATGAGCAGTTCTTC.

The chain carries TRBV9 and TRBJ2-3, with 11 bases that match TRBD2. Germline values: CDR1 SGDLS, CDR2 YYNGEE. The CDR3 covers 15 residues. The trim removed 3 bases at V and 1 base at J, leaving 1 base unmatched. CDR3 residues: CASSASGGRTDTQYF. CDR3 DNA: TGTGCCAGCAGCGCTAGCGGGGGGCGCACAGATACGCAGTATTTT.